Below, 8 T cell receptor beta chains from the same sample are listed, as sequenced in a study of T cell responses to AZD1222 COVID-19 vaccine. This table comes from immunoSEQ multiplex PCR, and its TCRdb copy is limited to in-frame clones, with some not included. The table shows about 140,000 clones, with 92% occurring only once. The source material was peripheral blood, sampled on day 0 of AZD1222 vaccination. These receptors were obtained from an adult in good health.

The chain has TRBV7-9 and TRBJ2-7; 13 nucleotides match TRBD2. Germline V CDR1 and CDR2: SEHNR, FQNEAQ (reference sequence). The CDR3 covers 15 residues. V shed 5 bases, J shed 4 bases, and the junction held 5 bases outside the gene matches. In nucleotides, the CDR3 is TGTGCCAGCAGCCCGACTAGCGGGAGGATGTACGAGCAGTACTTC. This gives the protein CASSPTSGRMYEQYF.

The chain carries TRBV5-4 and TRBJ1-2; 7 bases match TRBD1. The CDR3 runs to 15 residues. J gave up 4 bases and V 3 bases, and 9 bases lay outside the gene matches. CDR1 SGHNT and CDR2 YYREEE come from the germline V gene (reference sequence). CDR3 nucleotides: TGTGCCAGCAGCTGGAGCCAGGGGGGGGGCTATGGCTACACCTTC. It specifies CASSWSQGGGYGYTF.

The chain recombines TRBV29-1 with TRBJ1-4; 9 nucleotides agree with TRBD1. CDR3 length: 14 residues. The junction had 1 base not matched to a gene; V was cut back by 2 bases and J by 3 bases. Germline V gives CDR1 SQVTM, CDR2 ANQGSEA. CDR3 sequence: CSVERDRANEKLFF. The CDR3 DNA reads TGCAGCGTTGAACGGGACAGGGCTAATGAAAAACTGTTTTTT.

This clone appeared once. The genes are TRBV3-1 (or the pseudogene TRBV3-2) and TRBJ2-5; the match to TRBD2 covers 12 bases. The CDR3 contains 15 residues. The junction had 6 bases not matched to a gene; V was cut back by 5 bases and J by 5 bases. CDR1 and CDR2 from the germline V gene are LGHDT and YNNKEL (reference sequence). CDR3 DNA: TGTGCCAGCAGCACAGACCTAGCGGGAGGGGAGACCCAGTACTTC. Translating gives CASSTDLAGGETQYF.

V is TRBV30 and J is TRBJ1-5; D unresolved. The germline CDR1 and CDR2 sequences are GTSNPN and SVGIG (reference sequence). CDR3 size: 14 residues. Trimming shortened V by 0 bases and J by 1 base, and 7 bases separated the two germline ends. This CDR3 is CAWSVAGSNQPQHF. In DNA, the CDR3 is TGTGCCTGGAGTGTGGCAGGAAGCAATCAGCCCCAGCATTTT.

J is TRBJ2-2 and V is TRBV6-2 or TRBV6-3; 7 bases align to TRBD2. This CDR3 has 18 amino acids. Per germline, CDR1 MNHEY and CDR2 SVGEGT. V was pared by 2 bases and J by 5 bases, with 14 bases of the junction left unmatched. As DNA, the CDR3 is TGTGCCAGCAGTTACCTCCCCGGGAGGTCCCACGGAACCGGGGAGCTGTTTTTT. This encodes CASSYLPGRSHGTGELFF.

The V call is TRBV7-2, the J call TRBJ1-2; maybe TRBD1 (5 bases). There are 16 residues in the CDR3. The V end lost 5 bases, the J end lost 4 bases, and 20 bases lay between the germline ends. The germline CDR1 and CDR2 sequences are SGHTA and FQGNSA. Here the CDR3 reads CASSQPSAGGGYGYTF. The CDR3 bases are TGTGCCAGCAGCCAACCATCGGCGGGGGGTGGCTATGGCTACACCTTC. Filled out from reference TRBV7-2 and TRBJ1-2, the complete variable domain reads GAGVSQSPSNKVTEKGKDVELRCDPISGHTALYWYRQSLGQGLEFLIYFQGNSAPDKSGLPSDRFSAERTGGSVSTLTIQRTQQEDSAVYLCASSQPSAGGGYGYTFGSGTRLTVV.

The genes are TRBV28 and TRBJ2-5; the D is unclear. The CDR3 consists of 12 residues. Germline CDR1 MDHEN, CDR2 SYDVKM. V lost 4 bases, J lost 4 bases, and 7 bases lay in between. CDR3: CASSSSVETQYF. CDR3 in DNA: TGTGCCAGCAGTTCATCTGTAGAGACCCAGTACTTC.